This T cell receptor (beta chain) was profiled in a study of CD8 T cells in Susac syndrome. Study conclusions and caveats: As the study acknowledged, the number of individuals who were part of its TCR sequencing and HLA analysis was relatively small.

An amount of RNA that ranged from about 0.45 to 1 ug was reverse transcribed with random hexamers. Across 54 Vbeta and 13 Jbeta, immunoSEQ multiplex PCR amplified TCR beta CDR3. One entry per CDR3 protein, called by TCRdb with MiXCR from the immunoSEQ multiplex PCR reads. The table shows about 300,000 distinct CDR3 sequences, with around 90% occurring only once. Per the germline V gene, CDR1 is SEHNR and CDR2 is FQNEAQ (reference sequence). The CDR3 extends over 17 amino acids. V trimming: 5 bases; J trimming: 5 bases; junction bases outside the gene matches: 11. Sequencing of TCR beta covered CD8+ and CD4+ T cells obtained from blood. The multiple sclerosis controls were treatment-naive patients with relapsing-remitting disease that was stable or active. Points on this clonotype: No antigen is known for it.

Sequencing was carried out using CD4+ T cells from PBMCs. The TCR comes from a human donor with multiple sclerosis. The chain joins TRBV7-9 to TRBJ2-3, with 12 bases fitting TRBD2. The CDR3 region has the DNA TGTGCCAGCAGCGCTATCTCGACTAGCGGGGGTTTAGATACGCAGTATTTT. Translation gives CASSAISTSGGLDTQYF.